This T cell receptor beta chain is from a study of OX40 agonist ivuxolimab in advanced cancers. Study-wide background: Patients with hepatocellular carcinoma, melanoma, renal cell or head and neck cancer made up the dose-escalation patients. Patients were 82.7% male with ages roughly 23 to 90, mean approximately 62.

Produced via immunoSEQ multiplex PCR; TCRdb's table is partial and in-frame only. Among more than 50,000 clones listed, around 87% were seen once. Germline V gene data show CDR1 as SEHNR and CDR2 as FQNEAQ (reference sequence). Trimming took 4 bases from V and 7 from J, leaving 14 bases between them. This CDR3 is built from 14 residues. The source of this sequence is an adult with an advanced solid tumor such as melanoma, head and neck, liver or kidney cancer. The sequencing here drew on CD4+ or CD8+ T cells sorted from blood, taken in a trial of the OX40 agonist ivuxolimab. The rearrangement uses TRBV7-9 and TRBJ2-1; possible D gene TRBD1, 5 bases. CDR3: CASSSLPRQNEQFF. Here the CDR3 DNA reads TGTGCCAGCAGCTCCCTACCGCGACAGAATGAGCAGTTCTTC.